These T cell receptor beta chains were read from a single sample in a study of chemoradiotherapy in HPV16-positive cancers. Some clones are missing from TCRdb's copy, which holds only in-frame ones; the method was immunoSEQ multiplex PCR. The sample shows about 1,800 clones, roughly four fifths of them seen only once. Here the sequenced sample was tumor tissue, taken from a patient who underwent chemoradiotherapy. These receptors all come from a human donor with HPV-associated anogenital cancer. Each CDR3 is given with its conserved first and last residue. The D gene is left open where the match is weak. The size field is filled for only some rows; it gives once, few, many or a size class.

v_call	j_call	clone_size	d_call	cdr3_aa	cdr3_nt
TRBV6-5	TRBJ2-1	.	.	CASSPNEQFF	TGTGCCAGCAGTCCCAATGAGCAGTTCTTC
TRBV27	TRBJ2-5	few	TRBD1	CASSTSGTGGQETQYF	TGTGCCAGCAGCACCTCCGGGACAGGGGGCCAAGAGACCCAGTACTTC
TRBV19	TRBJ2-5	.	.	CASSSQGQETQYF	TGTGCCAGTAGTTCCCAGGGCCAAGAGACCCAGTACTTC
TRBV6-1	TRBJ1-2	.	.	CASSQGANYGYTF	TGTGCCAGCAGTCAGGGAGCTAACTATGGCTACACCTTC
TRBV7-6	TRBJ1-1	.	.	CASSSNPTGKEAFF	TGTGCCAGCAGCTCCAATCCGACAGGAAAAGAAGCTTTCTTT
TRBV5-8	TRBJ2-5	few	.	CASTPRWVEETQYF	TGTGCCAGCACCCCTCGGTGGGTTGAAGAGACCCAGTACTTC
TRBV27	TRBJ2-1	.	TRBD2	CASSEREGNEQFF	TGTGCCAGCTCGGAGCGGGAAGGCAATGAGCAGTTCTTC
TRBV5-5	TRBJ2-5	.	.	CASSWGSQETQYF	TGTGCCAGCAGCTGGGGGTCACAAGAGACCCAGTACTTC
TRBV2	TRBJ1-3	.	TRBD1	CASSEGQATGNTIYF	TGTGCCAGCAGTGAGGGACAGGCGACTGGAAACACCATATATTTT
TRBV5-1	TRBJ2-5	.	TRBD2	CASSLAAGVSLETQYF	TGCGCCAGCAGCTTGGCTGCGGGAGTGAGTTTGGAGACCCAGTACTTC
TRBV19	TRBJ1-2	once	.	CASSKANYGYTF	TGTGCCAGTAGTAAAGCTAACTATGGCTACACCTTC
TRBV9	TRBJ2-2	.	.	CASSVGMGTGELFF	TGTGCCAGCAGCGTTGGGATGGGCACCGGGGAGCTGTTTTTT
TRBV7-8	TRBJ2-7	few	.	CASSPMRGYEQYF	TGTGCCAGCAGTCCTATGAGGGGCTACGAGCAGTACTTC
TRBV6-1	TRBJ2-5	.	.	CASSGGAGAETQYF	TGTGCCAGCAGTGGGGGGGCAGGGGCAGAGACCCAGTACTTC
TRBV4-2	TRBJ1-5	.	.	CASSQVESVEPQHF	TGTGCCAGCAGCCAAGTGGAGTCGGTGGAGCCCCAGCATTTT
TRBV27	TRBJ2-7	.	.	CASSLSRGHEQYF	TGTGCCAGCAGTTTATCTCGGGGACACGAGCAGTACTTC
TRBV6-1	TRBJ1-4	.	TRBD1	CASSEVYDRGLEKLFF	TGTGCCAGCAGTGAGGTATACGACAGGGGGCTTGAAAAACTGTTTTTT
TRBV6-5	TRBJ2-6	few	.	CASSSSGANVLTF	TGTGCCAGCAGTTCGTCCGGGGCCAACGTCCTGACTTTC